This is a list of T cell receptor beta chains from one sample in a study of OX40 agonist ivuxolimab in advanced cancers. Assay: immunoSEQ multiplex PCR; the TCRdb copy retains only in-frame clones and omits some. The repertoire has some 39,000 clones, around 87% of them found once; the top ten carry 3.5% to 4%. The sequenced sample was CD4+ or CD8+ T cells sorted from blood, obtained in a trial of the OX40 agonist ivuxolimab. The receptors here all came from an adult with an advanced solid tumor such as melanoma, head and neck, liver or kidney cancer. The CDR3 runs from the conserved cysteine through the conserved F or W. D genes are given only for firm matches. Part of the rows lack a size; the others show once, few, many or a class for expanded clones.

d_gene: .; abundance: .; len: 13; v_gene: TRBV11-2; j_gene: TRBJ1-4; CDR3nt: TGTGCCAGCAGCTTAGGTTCTAATGAAAAACTGTTTTTT; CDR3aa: CASSLGSNEKLFF
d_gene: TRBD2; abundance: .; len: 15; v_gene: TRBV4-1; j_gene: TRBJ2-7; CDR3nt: TGCGCCAGCAGCTTGGGGAGCGGGAGGTCGAACGAGCAGTACTTC; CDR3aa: CASSLGSGRSNEQYF
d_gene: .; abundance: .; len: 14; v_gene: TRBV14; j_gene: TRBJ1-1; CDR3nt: TGTGCCAGCAGCCAGCGAAATATGAACACTGAAGCTTTCTTT; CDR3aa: CASSQRNMNTEAFF
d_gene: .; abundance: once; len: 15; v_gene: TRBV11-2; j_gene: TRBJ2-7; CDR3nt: TGTGCCAGCAGCTTAGAGGGGATGTACCACTACGAGCAGTACTTC; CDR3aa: CASSLEGMYHYEQYF
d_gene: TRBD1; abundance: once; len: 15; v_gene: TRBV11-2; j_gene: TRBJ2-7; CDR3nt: TGTGCCAGCAGCTTCCGGACAGGGGGCTTCTACGAGCAGTACTTC; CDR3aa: CASSFRTGGFYEQYF
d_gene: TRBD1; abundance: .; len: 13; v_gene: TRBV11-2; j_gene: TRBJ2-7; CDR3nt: TGTGCCAGCAGCAAACAGGGGGCCTACGAGCAGTACTTC; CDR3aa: CASSKQGAYEQYF
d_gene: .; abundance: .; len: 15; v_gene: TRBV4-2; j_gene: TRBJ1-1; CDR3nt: TGTGCCAGCAGCCACCCCGGACAGCTGAACACTGAAGCTTTCTTT; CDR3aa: CASSHPGQLNTEAFF
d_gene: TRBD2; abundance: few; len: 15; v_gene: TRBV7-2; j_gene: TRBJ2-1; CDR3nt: TGTGCCAGCACCAGACCCGGGACTAGCAACAATGAGCAGTTCTTC; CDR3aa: CASTRPGTSNNEQFF
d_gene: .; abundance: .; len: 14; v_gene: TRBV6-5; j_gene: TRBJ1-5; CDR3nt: TGTGCCAGCAGGACGGGGGGGCCCGTGGGGCCCCAGCATTTT; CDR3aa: CASRTGGPVGPQHF
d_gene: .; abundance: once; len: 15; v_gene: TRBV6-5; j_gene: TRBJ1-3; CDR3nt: TGTGCCAGCAGTTACTCGGCCCCCTCTGGAAACACCATATATTTT; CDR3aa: CASSYSAPSGNTIYF
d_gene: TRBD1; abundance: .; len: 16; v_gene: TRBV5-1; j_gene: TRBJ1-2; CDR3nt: TGCGCCAGCAGCCGGGACAGGCCGCCATACCGGGCTGGCTACACCTTC; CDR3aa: CASSRDRPPYRAGYTF
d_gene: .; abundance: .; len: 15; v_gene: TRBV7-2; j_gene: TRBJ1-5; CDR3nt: TGTGCCAGCAGCTTACCACTGAGTAGCAATCAGCCCCAGCATTTT; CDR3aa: CASSLPLSSNQPQHF
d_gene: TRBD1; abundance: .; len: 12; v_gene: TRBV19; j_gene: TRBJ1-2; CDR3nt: TGTGCCAGTAAAACAGGGGGATATGGCTACACCTTC; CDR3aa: CASKTGGYGYTF
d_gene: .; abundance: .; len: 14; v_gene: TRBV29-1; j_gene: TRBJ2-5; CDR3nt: TGCAGCGTTTTATATCTGGGGTGGGGAGAGACCCAGTACTTC; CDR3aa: CSVLYLGWGETQYF
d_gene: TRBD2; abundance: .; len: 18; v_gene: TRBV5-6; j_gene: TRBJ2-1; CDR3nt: TGTGCCAGCAGCTTCCGGACTAGCGGGAGGTCCTCCTACAATGAGCAGTTCTTC; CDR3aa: CASSFRTSGRSSYNEQFF
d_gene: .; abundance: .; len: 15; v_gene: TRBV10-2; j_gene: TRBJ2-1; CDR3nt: TGCGCCAGCAGTGAGGTCGGGGCGAACTACAATGAGCAGTTCTTC; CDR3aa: CASSEVGANYNEQFF
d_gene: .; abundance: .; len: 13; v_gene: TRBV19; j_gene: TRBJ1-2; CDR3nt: TGTGCCAGTAGTAACCTGGGAGGGGTTGGCTACACCTTC; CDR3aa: CASSNLGGVGYTF
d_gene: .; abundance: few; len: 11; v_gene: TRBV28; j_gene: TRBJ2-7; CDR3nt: TGTGCCAGCAGTTTCCGCTACGAGCAGTACTTC; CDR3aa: CASSFRYEQYF
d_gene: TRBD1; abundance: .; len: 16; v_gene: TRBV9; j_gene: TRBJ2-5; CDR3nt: TGTGCCAGCAGCCCAAGATGGACAGGGGGTGGAGAGACCCAGTACTTC; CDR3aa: CASSPRWTGGGETQYF
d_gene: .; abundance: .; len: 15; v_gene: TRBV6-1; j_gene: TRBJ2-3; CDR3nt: TGTGCCACCATATTTTCTAGCGTCCTAACAGATACGCAGTATTTT; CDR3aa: CATIFSSVLTDTQYF
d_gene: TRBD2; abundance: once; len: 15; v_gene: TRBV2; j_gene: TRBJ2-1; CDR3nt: TGTGCCAGCACCCCCGCGACTAGCGGGAGTAATGAGCAGTTCTTC; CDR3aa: CASTPATSGSNEQFF
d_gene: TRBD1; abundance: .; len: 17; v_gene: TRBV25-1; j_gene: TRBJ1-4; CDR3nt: TGTGCCAGCAGTGAGTTCGGGCAGGGGGCCACTAATGAAAAACTGTTTTTT; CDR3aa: CASSEFGQGATNEKLFF
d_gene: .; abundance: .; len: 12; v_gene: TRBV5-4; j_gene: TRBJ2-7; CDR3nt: TGTGCCAGCAGGTCAGACAGCTACGAGCAGTACTTC; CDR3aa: CASRSDSYEQYF
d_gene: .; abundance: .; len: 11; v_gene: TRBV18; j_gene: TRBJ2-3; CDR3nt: TGTGCCAGCTCCCTTTCTAGCACGCAGTATTTT; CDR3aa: CASSLSSTQYF
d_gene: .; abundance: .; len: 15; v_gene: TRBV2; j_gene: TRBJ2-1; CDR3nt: TGTGCCAGCAGCCCGGGGTGGGCCTCCCTAACTGAGCAGTTCTTC; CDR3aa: CASSPGWASLTEQFF
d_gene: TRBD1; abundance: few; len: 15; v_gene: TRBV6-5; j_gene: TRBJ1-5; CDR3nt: TGTGCCAGCAGGGAACAGGGGCAAGTGGATCAGCCCCAGCATTTT; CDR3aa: CASREQGQVDQPQHF
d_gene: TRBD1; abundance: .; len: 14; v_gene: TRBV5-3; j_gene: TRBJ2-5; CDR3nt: TGTGCCAGAAGCGCCGGGACAGGGCAAGCGGCCCAGTACTTC; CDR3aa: CARSAGTGQAAQYF
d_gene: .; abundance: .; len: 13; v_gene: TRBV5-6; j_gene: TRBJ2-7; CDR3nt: TGTGCCAGCAGCCTGGGTTGGGGAGGAGAGCAGTACTTC; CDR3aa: CASSLGWGGEQYF
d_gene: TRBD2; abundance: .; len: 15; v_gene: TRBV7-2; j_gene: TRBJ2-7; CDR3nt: TGTGCCAGCAGCTTCAGCGGGGGAAGTATCTACGAGCAGTACTTC; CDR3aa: CASSFSGGSIYEQYF